The clone carrying this T cell receptor (beta chain) appeared a few times. Its cognate antigen is unknown. The V end lost 2 bases, the J end lost 7 bases, and 8 bases lay between the germline ends. The CDR3 is made up of 12 amino acids. Germline assignment: CDR1 LGHNT and CDR2 FRNRAP. The data were obtained in a study of a mutant IDH1 vaccine in newly diagnosed glioma. Looking at the study overall: Vaccination was launched 4-6 weeks after radiotherapy alone, or with temozolomide cycles. General study results and limits: Vaccination induced immune responses in around 95% of patients.

Produced via immunoSEQ multiplex PCR; TCRdb's table is partial and in-frame only. The sample consists of over 30,000 clones, 87% of them appearing once. Time point reported: week 47, end of study. Doses comprised 300 ug of mutant IDH1 20-mer peptide each, plus topical imiquimod. The astrocytomas were IDH1-mutant, ATRX-negative, and WHO grade 3 or 4. V gene TRBV12-5 combines with J gene TRBJ1-1; D may be TRBD1 (6 bases). The receptor was derived from a woman aged 25 to 39 with glioma. The sample was PBMCs, taken from a glioma patient whose treatment included an IDH1 peptide vaccine. The DNA of the CDR3 is TGTGCTAGTGGTTTGCTGGACAGTGAAGCTTTCTTT. Its protein product is CASGLLDSEAFF.